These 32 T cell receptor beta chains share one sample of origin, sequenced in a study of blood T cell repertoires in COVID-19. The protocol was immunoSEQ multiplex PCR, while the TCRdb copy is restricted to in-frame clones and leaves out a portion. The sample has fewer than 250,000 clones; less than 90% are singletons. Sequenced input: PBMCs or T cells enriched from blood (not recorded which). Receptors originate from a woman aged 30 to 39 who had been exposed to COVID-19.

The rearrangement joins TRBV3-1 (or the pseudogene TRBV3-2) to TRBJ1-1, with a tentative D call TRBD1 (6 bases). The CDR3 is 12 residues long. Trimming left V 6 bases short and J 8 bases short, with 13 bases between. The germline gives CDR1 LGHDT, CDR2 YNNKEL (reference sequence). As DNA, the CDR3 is TGTGCCAGCAGACCCGACAGGTCGGAAGCTTTCTTT. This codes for CASRPDRSEAFF.

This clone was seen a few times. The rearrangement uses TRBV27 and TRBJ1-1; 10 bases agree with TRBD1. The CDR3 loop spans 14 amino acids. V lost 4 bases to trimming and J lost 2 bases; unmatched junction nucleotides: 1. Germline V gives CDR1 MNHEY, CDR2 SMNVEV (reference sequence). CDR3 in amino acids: CASSWDRGNTEAFF. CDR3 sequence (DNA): TGTGCCAGCAGTTGGGACAGGGGAAACACTGAAGCTTTCTTT.

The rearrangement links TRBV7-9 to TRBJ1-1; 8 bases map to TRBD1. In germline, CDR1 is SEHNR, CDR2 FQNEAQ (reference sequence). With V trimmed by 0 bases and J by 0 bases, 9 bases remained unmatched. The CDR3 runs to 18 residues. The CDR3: CASSLAPARGRLNTEAFF. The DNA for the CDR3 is TGTGCCAGCAGCTTAGCACCCGCCAGGGGGCGCTTGAACACTGAAGCTTTCTTT.

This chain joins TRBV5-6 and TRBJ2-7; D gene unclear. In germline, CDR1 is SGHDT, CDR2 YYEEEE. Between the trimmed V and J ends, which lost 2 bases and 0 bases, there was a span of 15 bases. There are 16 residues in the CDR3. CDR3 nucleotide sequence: TGTGCCAGCAGCTTATTTTCTGGCCCATACTCCTACGAGCAGTACTTC. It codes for CASSLFSGPYSYEQYF.

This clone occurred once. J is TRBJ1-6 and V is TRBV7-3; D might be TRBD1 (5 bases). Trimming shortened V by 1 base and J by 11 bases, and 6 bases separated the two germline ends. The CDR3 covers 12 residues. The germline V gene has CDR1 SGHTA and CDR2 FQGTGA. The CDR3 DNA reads TGTGCCAGCAGCTTAAAGGGGACACCCCTCCACTTT. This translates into CASSLKGTPLHF.

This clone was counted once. The CDR3 reads CASSLWVGGISGNQPQHF. The CDR3 bases are TGTGCCAGCAGCTTATGGGTCGGGGGGATAAGCGGCAATCAGCCCCAGCATTTT. The chain links TRBV7-9 to TRBJ1-5; possible D gene TRBD1, 5 bases. Germline V gene lookup returns CDR1 SEHNR and CDR2 FQNEAQ (reference sequence). This CDR3 region has 18 residues. V was cut by 2 bases and J by 2 bases, with 19 bases left in between.

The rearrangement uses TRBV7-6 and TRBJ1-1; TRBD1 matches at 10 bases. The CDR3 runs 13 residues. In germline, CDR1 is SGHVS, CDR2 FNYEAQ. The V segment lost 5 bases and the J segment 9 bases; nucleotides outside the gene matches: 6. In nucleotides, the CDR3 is TGTGCCAGCAGCCCCGGGACAGGGGCTCAAGCTTTCTTT. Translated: CASSPGTGAQAFF. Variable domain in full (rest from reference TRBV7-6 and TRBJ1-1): GAGVSQSPRYKVTKRGQDVALRCDPISGHVSLYWYRQALGQGPEFLTYFNYEAQQDKSGLPNDRFSAERPEGSISTLTIQRTEQRDSAMYRCASSPGTGAQAFFGQGTRLTVV.

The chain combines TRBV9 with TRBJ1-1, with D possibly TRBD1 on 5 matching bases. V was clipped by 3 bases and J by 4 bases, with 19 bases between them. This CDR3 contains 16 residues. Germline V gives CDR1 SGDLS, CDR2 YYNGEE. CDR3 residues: CASSGRRRGSRTEAFF. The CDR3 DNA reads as TGTGCCAGCAGCGGACGTCGTAGGGGCTCGCGCACTGAAGCTTTCTTT.

CDR3 in DNA: TGTGCCAGCAGCCCCCTCGGGCGGGGGGACTACGAGCAGTACTTC. It encodes CASSPLGRGDYEQYF. The gene calls are TRBV11-2 and TRBJ2-7, with 8 positions matching TRBD2. The CDR3 contains 15 residues. The germline CDR1 and CDR2 sequences are SGHAT and FQNNGV. V gave up 5 bases and J gave up 3 bases; unmatched junction bases: 9. The full variable domain, completed using reference TRBV11-2 and TRBJ2-7, is EAGVAQSPRYKIIEKRQSVAFWCNPISGHATLYWYQQILGQGPKLLIQFQNNGVVDDSQLPKDRFSAERLKGVDSTLKIQPAKLEDSAVYLCASSPLGRGDYEQYFGPGTRLTVT.

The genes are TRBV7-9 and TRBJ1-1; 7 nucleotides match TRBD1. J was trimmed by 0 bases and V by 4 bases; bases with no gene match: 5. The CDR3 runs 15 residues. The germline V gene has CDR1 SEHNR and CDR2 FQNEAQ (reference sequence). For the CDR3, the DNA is TGTGCCAGCAGCTCCGGGGGACAGATGAACACTGAAGCTTTCTTT. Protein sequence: CASSSGGQMNTEAFF.

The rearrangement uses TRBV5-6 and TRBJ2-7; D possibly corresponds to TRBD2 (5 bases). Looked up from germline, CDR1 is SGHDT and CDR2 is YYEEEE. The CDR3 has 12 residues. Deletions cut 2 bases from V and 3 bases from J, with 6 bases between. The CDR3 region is CASSFRGYEQYF. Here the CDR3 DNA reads TGTGCCAGCAGCTTTCGGGGCTACGAGCAGTACTTC.

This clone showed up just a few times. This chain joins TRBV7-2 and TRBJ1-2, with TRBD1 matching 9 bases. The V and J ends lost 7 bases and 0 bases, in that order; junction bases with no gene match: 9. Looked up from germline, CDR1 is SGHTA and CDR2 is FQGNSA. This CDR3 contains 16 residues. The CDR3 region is CASISKQGAANYGYTF. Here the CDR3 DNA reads TGTGCCAGCATCAGCAAACAGGGGGCGGCTAACTATGGCTACACCTTC.

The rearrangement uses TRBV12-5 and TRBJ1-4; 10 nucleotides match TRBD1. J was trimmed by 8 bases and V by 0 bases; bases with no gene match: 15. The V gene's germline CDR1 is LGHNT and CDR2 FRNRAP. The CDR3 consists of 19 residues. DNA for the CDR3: TGTGCTAGTGGTTTGGTACGGGGACAGGGGTTCGGAATTTCGGAAAAACTGTTTTTT. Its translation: CASGLVRGQGFGISEKLFF.

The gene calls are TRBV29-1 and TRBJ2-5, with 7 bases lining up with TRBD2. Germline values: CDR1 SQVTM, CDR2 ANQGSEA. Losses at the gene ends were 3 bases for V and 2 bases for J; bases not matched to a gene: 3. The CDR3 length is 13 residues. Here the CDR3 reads CSVEGGSQETQYF. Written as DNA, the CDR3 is TGCAGCGTTGAGGGAGGGTCTCAAGAGACCCAGTACTTC.

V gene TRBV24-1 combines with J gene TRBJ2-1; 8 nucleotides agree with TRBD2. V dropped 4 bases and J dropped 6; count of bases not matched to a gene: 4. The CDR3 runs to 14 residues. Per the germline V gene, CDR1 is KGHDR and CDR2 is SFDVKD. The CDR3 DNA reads TGTGCCACCAGTGAATCGGGGGGGGTCAATGAGCAGTTCTTC. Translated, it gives CATSESGGVNEQFF.

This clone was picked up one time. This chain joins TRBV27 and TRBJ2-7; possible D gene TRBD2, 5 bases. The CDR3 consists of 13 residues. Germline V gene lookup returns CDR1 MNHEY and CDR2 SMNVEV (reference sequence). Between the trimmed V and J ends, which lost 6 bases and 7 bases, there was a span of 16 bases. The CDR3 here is CASRAIGPGEQYF. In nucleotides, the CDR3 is TGTGCCAGCAGAGCCATAGGGCCGGGGGAGCAGTACTTC.

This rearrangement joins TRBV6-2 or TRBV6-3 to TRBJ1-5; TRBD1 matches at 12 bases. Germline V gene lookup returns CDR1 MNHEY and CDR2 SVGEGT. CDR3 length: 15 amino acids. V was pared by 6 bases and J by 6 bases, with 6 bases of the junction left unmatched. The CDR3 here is CASSPGQGAAQPQHF. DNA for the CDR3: TGTGCCAGCAGCCCGGGACAGGGGGCTGCTCAGCCCCAGCATTTT.

For the CDR3, the DNA is TGTGCCAGCAGCGTATCAAAGGGACAGAACTATGGCTACACCTTC. It codes for CASSVSKGQNYGYTF. The rearrangement links TRBV9 to TRBJ1-2; 7 nucleotides agree with TRBD1. This CDR3 contains 15 residues. Germline values: CDR1 SGDLS, CDR2 YYNGEE. Trimming removed 1 base from V and 2 bases from J; junction bases left unmatched: 5. Together with reference TRBV9 and TRBJ1-2, the CDR3 gives the full variable domain: DSGVTQTPKHLITATGQRVTLRCSPRSGDLSVYWYQQSLDQGLQFLIQYYNGEERAKGNILERFSAQQFPDLHSELNLSSLELGDSALYFCASSVSKGQNYGYTFGSGTRLTVV.

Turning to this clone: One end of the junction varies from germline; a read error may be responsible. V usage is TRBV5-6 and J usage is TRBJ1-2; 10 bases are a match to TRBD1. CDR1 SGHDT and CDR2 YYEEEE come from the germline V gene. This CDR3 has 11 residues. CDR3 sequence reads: CASSSGTGAIF. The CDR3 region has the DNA TGTGCCAGCAGTTCCGGGACAGGGGCCATCTTC.

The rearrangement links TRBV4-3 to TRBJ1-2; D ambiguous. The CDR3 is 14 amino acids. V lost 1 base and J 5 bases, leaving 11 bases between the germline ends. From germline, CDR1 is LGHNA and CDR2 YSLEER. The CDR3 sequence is CASSQGGSPYGYTF. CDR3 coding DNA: TGCGCCAGCAGCCAAGGCGGCAGCCCTTATGGCTACACCTTC.

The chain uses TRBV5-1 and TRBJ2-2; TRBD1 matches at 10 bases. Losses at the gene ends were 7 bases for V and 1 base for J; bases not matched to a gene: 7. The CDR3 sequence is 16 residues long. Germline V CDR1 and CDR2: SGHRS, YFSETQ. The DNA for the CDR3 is TGCGCCAGCGGACCCTGGGACAGGGGGAACACCGGGGAGCTGTTTTTT. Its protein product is CASGPWDRGNTGELFF.

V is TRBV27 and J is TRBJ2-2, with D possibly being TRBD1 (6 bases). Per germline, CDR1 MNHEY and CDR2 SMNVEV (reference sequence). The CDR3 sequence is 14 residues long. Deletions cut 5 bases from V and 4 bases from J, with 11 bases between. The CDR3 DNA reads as TGTGCCAGCAGTACAGGGTTTGGCACCGGGGAGCTGTTTTTT. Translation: CASSTGFGTGELFF.

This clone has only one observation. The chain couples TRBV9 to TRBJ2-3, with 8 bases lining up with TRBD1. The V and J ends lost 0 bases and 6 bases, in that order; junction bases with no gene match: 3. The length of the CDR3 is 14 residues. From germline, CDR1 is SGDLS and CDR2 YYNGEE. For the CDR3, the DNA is TGTGCCAGCAGCGTAGGGACAGGGAGGGATACGCAGTATTTT. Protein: CASSVGTGRDTQYF.

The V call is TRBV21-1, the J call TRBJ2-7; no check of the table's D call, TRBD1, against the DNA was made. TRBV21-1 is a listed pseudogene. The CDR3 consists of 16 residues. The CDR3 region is CASSEHTGGNNYEQYF. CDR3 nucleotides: TGTGCCAGCAGCGAACACACAGGCGGAAATAATTACGAGCAGTACTTC.

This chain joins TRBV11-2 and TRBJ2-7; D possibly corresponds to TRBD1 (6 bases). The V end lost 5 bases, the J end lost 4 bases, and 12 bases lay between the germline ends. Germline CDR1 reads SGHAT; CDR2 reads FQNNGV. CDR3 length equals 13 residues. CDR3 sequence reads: CASSPGTSYEQYF. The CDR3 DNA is TGTGCCAGCAGCCCCGGGACATCTTACGAGCAGTACTTC.

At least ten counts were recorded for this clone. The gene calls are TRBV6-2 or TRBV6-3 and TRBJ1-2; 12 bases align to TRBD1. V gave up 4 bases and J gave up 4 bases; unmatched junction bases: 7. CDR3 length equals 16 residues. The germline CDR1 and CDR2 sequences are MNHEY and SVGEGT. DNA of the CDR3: TGTGCCAGCAGTTTTCGGGACAGGGGGCGCGTCTATGGCTACACCTTC. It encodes CASSFRDRGRVYGYTF.

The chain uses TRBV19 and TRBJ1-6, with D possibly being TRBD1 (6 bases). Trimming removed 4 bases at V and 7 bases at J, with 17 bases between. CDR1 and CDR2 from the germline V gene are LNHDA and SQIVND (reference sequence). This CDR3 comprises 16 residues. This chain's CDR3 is CASSTRTAVRNSPLHF. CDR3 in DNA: TGTGCCAGTAGTACCAGGACAGCCGTTAGGAATTCACCCCTCCACTTT. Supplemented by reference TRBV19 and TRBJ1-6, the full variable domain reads DGGITQSPKYLFRKEGQNVTLSCEQNLNHDAMYWYRQDPGQGLRLIYYSQIVNDFQKGDIAEGYSVSREKKESFPLTVTSAQKNPTAFYLCASSTRTAVRNSPLHFGNGTRLTVT.

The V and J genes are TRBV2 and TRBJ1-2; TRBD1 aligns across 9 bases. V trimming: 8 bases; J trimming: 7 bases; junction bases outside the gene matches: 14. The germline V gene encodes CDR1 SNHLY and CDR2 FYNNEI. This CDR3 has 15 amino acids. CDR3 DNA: TGTGCCAGCGAGGAAGTAGGACAGGGGAGCGGTGGCTACACCTTC. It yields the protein CASEEVGQGSGGYTF.

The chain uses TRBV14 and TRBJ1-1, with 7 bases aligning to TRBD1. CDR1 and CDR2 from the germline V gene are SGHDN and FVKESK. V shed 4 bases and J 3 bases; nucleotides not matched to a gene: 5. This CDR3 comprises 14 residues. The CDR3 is CASSLQGGYTEAFF. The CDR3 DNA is TGTGCCAGCAGCCTTCAAGGGGGCTACACTGAAGCTTTCTTT.

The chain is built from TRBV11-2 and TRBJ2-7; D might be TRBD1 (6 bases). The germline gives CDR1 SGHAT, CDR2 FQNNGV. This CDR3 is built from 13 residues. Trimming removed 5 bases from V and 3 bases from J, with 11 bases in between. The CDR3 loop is CASSPGVSYEQYF. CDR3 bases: TGTGCCAGCAGCCCAGGGGTAAGCTACGAGCAGTACTTC.

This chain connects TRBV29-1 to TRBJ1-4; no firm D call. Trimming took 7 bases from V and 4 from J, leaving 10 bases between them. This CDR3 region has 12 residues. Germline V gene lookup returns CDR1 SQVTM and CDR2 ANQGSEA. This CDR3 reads CSAREGNEKLFF. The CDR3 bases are TGCAGCGCACGAGAGGGTAATGAAAAACTGTTTTTT.

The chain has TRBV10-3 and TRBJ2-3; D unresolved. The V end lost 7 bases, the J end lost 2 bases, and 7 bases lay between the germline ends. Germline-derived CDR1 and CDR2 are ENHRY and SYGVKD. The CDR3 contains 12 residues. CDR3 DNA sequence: TGTGCCATCATAGCCCTCACAGATACGCAGTATTTT. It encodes CAIIALTDTQYF.